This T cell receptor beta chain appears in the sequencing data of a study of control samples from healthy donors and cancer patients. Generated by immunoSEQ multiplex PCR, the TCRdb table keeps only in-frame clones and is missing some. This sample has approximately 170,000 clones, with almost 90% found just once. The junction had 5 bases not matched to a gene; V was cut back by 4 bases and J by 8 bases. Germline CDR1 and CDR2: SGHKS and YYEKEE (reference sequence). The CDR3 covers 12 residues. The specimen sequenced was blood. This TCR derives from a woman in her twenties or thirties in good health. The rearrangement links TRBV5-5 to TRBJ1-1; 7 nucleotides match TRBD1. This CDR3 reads CASSLPGQEAFF. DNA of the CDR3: TGTGCCAGCAGCCTACCGGGACAGGAAGCTTTCTTT.